Shown below are 15 T cell receptor beta chains from a single sample sequenced in a study of human T cells and chemical hapten exposure. TCRdb ran MiXCR on the RACE reads and lists one entry per CDR3 protein. The sample shows roughly 380,000 distinct CDR3 sequences, roughly 6% of them seen only once. The sample's time point: patch test 2, 6 weeks after DPC sensitization. Indicated treatment: therapeutic diphenylcyclopropenone sensitization with weekly scalp DPC. The sample consisted of whole blood, taken in connection with sensitization to the hapten diphenylcyclopropenone (DPC). The receptors originated from a woman aged 18 to 35 with alopecia areata. Some clones in this sample may be carry-over from other donors' samples.

Concerning this clonotype: It may be a read error: a sequence one base away is much more abundant. The rearrangement joins TRBV7-9 to TRBJ2-3; D not resolved. CDR1 SEHNR and CDR2 FQNEAQ come from the germline V gene (reference sequence). There are 14 residues in the CDR3. Trimming stripped 5 bases from V and 2 bases from J, with 11 bases between. The CDR3 spells CASSPGPITDTQYF. The CDR3, as DNA: TGTGCCAGCAGCCCCGGGCCCATCACAGATACGCAGTATTTT.

This clonotype was seen only a few times. The rearrangement links TRBV6-5 to TRBJ1-2; weak D call: TRBD1 (5 bases). The germline gives CDR1 MNHEY, CDR2 SVGAGI. Trimming removed 5 bases from V and 2 bases from J, with 15 bases in between. CDR3 length: 15 residues. The CDR3 nucleotides are TGTGCCAGCAGTGGGTCCGGGACGTACAACTATGGCTACACCTTC. This encodes CASSGSGTYNYGYTF.

This clonotype was detected a few times. V usage is TRBV2 and J usage is TRBJ2-3; D tentatively reads TRBD1 or TRBD2 (5 bases each). Germline CDR1 is SNHLY and CDR2 is FYNNEI. There are 15 residues in the CDR3. Trimming removed 6 bases from V and 0 bases from J, with 13 bases in between. CDR3 sequence: CASSSQRGSTDTQYF. The CDR3 coding sequence is TGTGCCAGCAGCAGTCAGAGGGGAAGCACAGATACGCAGTATTTT. The entire variable domain, with the rest obtained from reference TRBV2 and TRBJ2-3, is as follows: EPEVTQTPSHQVTQMGQEVILRCVPISNHLYFYWYRQILGQKVEFLVSFYNNEISEKSEIFDDQFSVERPDGSNFTLKIRSTKLEDSAMYFCASSSQRGSTDTQYFGPGTRLTVL.

This clonotype showed up just a few times. The rearrangement uses TRBV25-1 and TRBJ2-1; D is undetermined. Trimming cost V 3 bases and J 9 bases, with 12 bases left between them. CDR1 is MGHDK, CDR2 SYGVNS, per germline. CDR3 length: 13 amino acids. CDR3 coding DNA: TGTGCCAGCAGTGAGGTGAAGGGCACTGAGCAGTTCTTC. This codes for CASSEVKGTEQFF.

This clonotype was seen only a few times. This sequence joins TRBV2 and TRBJ2-3; 8 nucleotides line up with TRBD2. CDR1 is SNHLY, CDR2 FYNNEI, per germline. V shed 3 bases and J 1 base; nucleotides not matched to a gene: 9. The CDR3 has 17 residues. CDR3 loop: CASSDEGGGPRTDTQYF. DNA of the CDR3: TGTGCCAGCAGTGATGAAGGCGGGGGGCCCCGCACAGATACGCAGTATTTT.

The chain combines TRBV16 with TRBJ1-1, with D perhaps matching TRBD1 (5 bases). The CDR3 has 12 amino acids. Germline V gene data show CDR1 as KGHSY and CDR2 as FQNENV. V was shortened by 0 bases and J by 7 bases, with 6 bases between the two germline ends. The CDR3 region has the DNA TGTGCCAGCAGCCAATCGACAGTTGAAGCTTTCTTT. Translating gives CASSQSTVEAFF.

This chain joins TRBV13 and TRBJ2-1; D unclear. V dropped 5 bases and J dropped 5 bases, with 10 bases sitting between them. From germline, CDR1 is PRHDT and CDR2 FYEKMQ (reference sequence). This CDR3 region has 13 residues. This CDR3 reads CASSPLFNNEQFF. CDR3 nucleotide sequence: TGTGCCAGCAGCCCACTTTTTAACAATGAGCAGTTCTTC.

The chain carries TRBV18 and TRBJ2-5; perhaps TRBD2 as D (6 bases). Trimming removed 3 bases from V and 4 bases from J, with 12 bases in between. Per the germline V gene, CDR1 is KGHSH and CDR2 is LQKENI. This CDR3 is 14 amino acids long. The CDR3 reads CASSPLGRGETQYF. CDR3 DNA: TGTGCCAGCTCACCCCTCGGGAGAGGAGAGACCCAGTACTTC.

The chain has TRBV6-5 and TRBJ2-3; D possibly corresponds to TRBD2 (6 bases). CDR1 and CDR2 from the germline V gene are MNHEY and SVGAGI. The CDR3 loop spans 13 amino acids. Trimming took off 6 bases at V and 5 bases at J, with 12 bases between the two ends. The CDR3 loop is CASSRLEGDTQYF. The CDR3 DNA reads as TGTGCCAGCAGCCGACTAGAGGGAGATACGCAGTATTTT.

At least ten counts were recorded for this clonotype. The chain links TRBV27 to TRBJ1-3; D is unclear. Trimming took 5 bases from V and 0 from J, leaving 11 bases between them. Germline values: CDR1 MNHEY, CDR2 SMNVEV (reference sequence). The CDR3 has 15 residues. The CDR3 DNA sequence: TGTGCCAGCAGTACATTAGAAAGCTCTGGAAACACCATATATTTT. Its protein product is CASSTLESSGNTIYF.

This clonotype was seen a handful of times. The chain combines TRBV20-1 with TRBJ1-3; D is uncertain. The length of the CDR3 is 11 residues. The V gene's germline CDR1 is DFQATT and CDR2 SNEGSKA (reference sequence). Trimming removed 2 bases from V and 6 bases from J, with 5 bases in between. CDR3 loop: CSARTINTIYF. For the CDR3, the DNA is TGCAGTGCTAGAACTATAAACACCATATATTTT.

This clonotype has more than one count but fewer than ten. V gene TRBV12-3 or TRBV12-4 combines with J gene TRBJ1-1, with TRBD1 as a possible D gene (5 bases). The ends were cut back, 0 bases at V and 4 bases at J, with 9 bases in the middle. The length of the CDR3 is 14 residues. CDR3 region: CASSLAAGSTEAFF. In nucleotides, the CDR3 is TGTGCCAGCAGTTTAGCGGCAGGGAGCACTGAAGCTTTCTTT.

This clonotype has ten or more counts. The chain carries TRBV12-5 and TRBJ1-1; D is unresolved. The germline V gene has CDR1 LGHNT and CDR2 FRNRAP. Trimming took 2 bases from V and 6 from J, leaving 10 bases between them. The length of the CDR3 is 13 residues. Here the CDR3 DNA reads TGTGCTAGTGGTTTGTCCGGGCTCCCTGAAGCTTTCTTT. Its translation: CASGLSGLPEAFF.

There are many counts of this clonotype. Likely a read error: the CDR3 ends without its conserved phenylalanine or tryptophan. The chain couples TRBV3-1 to TRBJ1-1; the match to TRBD1 covers 8 bases. The DNA end lines up better with TRBJ1-6; the J call may be wrong. The CDR3 is made up of 13 amino acids. Looked up from germline, CDR1 is LGHDT and CDR2 is YNNKEL (reference sequence). The CDR3: CASSQAQRDRLHI. The CDR3 bases are TGTGCCAGCAGCCAAGCCCAGAGGGACAGGCTCCACATT.

Remarks on this clonotype: Being one base from a much bigger clone, this may be a read error. The chain employs TRBV6-2 or TRBV6-3 and TRBJ1-1; no clear D. Trimming pared 6 bases from V and 1 base from J, leaving 9 bases between. CDR1 is MNHEY, CDR2 SVGEGT, per germline. The CDR3 is 13 amino acids. The CDR3 region has the DNA TGTGCCAGCAGCCTACAGAAGAACACTGAAGCTTTCTTT. It codes for CASSLQKNTEAFF.